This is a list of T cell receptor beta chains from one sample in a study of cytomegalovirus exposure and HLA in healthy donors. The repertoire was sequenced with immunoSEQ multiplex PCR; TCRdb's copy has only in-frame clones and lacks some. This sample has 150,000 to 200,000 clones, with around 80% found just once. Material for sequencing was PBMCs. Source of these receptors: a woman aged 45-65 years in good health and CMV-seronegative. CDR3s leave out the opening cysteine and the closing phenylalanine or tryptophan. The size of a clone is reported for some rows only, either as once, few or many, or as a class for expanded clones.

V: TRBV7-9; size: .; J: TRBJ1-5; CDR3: ASSIGQGGSNQPQH
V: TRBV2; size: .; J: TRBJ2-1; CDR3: ASSIANEQF
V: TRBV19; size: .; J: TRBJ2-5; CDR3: ASSSGTSRETQY
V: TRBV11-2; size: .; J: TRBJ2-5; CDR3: ASSLRIGQGEETQY
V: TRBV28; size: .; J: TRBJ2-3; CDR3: ASGGDTQY
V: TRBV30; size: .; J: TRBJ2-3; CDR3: AWSPTTGRTDTQY
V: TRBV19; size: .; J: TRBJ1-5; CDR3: ASSIMGTGSGQPQH
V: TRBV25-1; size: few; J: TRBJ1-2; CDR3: ASSEWNSISYGYT
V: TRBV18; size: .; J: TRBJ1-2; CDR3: ASSPRRGYGYT
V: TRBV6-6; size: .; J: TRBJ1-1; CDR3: ASTTRQNTEAF
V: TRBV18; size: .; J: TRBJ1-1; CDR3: ASSPQDWDEAF
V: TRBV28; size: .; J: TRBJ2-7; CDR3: ASSPSARGGPTLFYEQY
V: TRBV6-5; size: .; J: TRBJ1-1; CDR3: ASRRLNTEAF
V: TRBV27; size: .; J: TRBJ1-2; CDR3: ASSSWEGNYGYT
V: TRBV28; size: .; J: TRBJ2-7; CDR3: ASSWGADITSGRHSYEQY
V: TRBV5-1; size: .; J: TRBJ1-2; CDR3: ASSPTGDYGYT
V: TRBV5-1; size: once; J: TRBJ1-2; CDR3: ASSKDGQGVYGYT
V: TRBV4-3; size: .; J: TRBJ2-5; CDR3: ASSQEWGRGTQY
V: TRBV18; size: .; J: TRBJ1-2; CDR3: ASSPSVGYT
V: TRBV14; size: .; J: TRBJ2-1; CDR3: ASSQDLARYGEQF
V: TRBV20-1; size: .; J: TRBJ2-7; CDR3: SASSEEQY
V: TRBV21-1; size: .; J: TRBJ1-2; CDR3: ASREGRAPVYT
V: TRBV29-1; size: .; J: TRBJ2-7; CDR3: SVAGTGLHEQY
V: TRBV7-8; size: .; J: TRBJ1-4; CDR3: ASGRQVGEKLF
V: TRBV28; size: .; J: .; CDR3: ASSILQGRYEQY
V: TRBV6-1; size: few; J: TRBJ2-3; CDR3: ASSYGGGHY
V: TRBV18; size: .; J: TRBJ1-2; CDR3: ASSPGQGRSGYT
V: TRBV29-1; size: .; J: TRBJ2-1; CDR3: SVSPVAYNEQF
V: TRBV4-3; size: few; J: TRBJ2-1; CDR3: ASSQQGFGDRGNEQF
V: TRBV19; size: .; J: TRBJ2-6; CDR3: ASSMWLGAGANVLT
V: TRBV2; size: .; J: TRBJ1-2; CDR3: ASSEGEGQGIGYT
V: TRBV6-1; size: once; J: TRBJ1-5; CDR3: ASSEWGGAKPQH
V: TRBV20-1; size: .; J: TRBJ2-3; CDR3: SARASTQY
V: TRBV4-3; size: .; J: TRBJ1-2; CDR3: ASSQNGRTPTGGYT
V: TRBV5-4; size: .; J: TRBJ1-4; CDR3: ASSNGQGPNEKLF
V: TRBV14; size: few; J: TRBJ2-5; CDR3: ASSLEETQY
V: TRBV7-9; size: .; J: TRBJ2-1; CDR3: ASSPTSGRRDEQF
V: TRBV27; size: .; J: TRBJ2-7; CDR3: ASSYGGQGYEQY
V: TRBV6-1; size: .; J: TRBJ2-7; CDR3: ASRGLAAYEQY
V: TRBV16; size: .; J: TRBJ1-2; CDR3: ASSQSGKSGGYT